These 25 T cell receptor beta chains share one sample of origin, sequenced in a study of T-cell memory formation after mild COVID-19. Each CDR3 protein gets one entry after TCRdb re-called the 5' RACE reads with MiXCR. The sample shows roughly 600,000 distinct CDR3 sequences, 15% to 20% of them seen only once. Material for sequencing was PBMCs or a T cell subset sorted from them (not recorded which). Receptor source: an adult woman who had mild COVID-19 (a few samples of this study predate the infection). Cell type and time point are not known.

This clonotype was picked up a small number of times. The chain links TRBV24-1 to TRBJ2-1; D might be TRBD1 or TRBD2, each matching 5 bases. The CDR3 totals 17 residues. V lost 9 bases and J 0 bases, leaving 20 bases between the germline ends. Germline lookup yields CDR1 KGHDR and CDR2 SFDVKD. CDR3 nucleotide sequence: TGTGCCACCGGTTCTGGCGGAGGACACCACTCCTACAATGAGCAGTTCTTC. It codes for CATGSGGGHHSYNEQFF.

There are a few counts of this clonotype. V is TRBV5-1 and J is TRBJ2-2, with TRBD1 matching 12 bases. V was pared by 0 bases and J by 1 base, with 4 bases of the junction left unmatched. The CDR3 consists of 18 residues. Germline V gene sequence: CDR1 SGHRS, CDR2 YFSETQ. CDR3 bases: TGCGCCAGCAGCTTGGTGGGACAGGGGGCGTGGAACACCGGGGAGCTGTTTTTT. The encoded protein is CASSLVGQGAWNTGELFF.

This clonotype was counted only a few times. V gene TRBV5-1 combines with J gene TRBJ2-3, with D unresolved. The germline gives CDR1 SGHRS, CDR2 YFSETQ. The CDR3 contains 17 residues. Trimming removed 4 bases from V and 2 bases from J, with 20 bases in between. CDR3 coding DNA: TGCGCCAGCAGCCCGACGACGTGGGTGAGGAACACAGATACGCAGTATTTT. It is translated as CASSPTTWVRNTDTQYF.

This clonotype was seen a few times. The chain uses TRBV7-2 and TRBJ2-3, with a possible D match to TRBD2 (5 bases). V lost 10 bases, J lost 2 bases, and 13 bases lay in between. The CDR3 runs 13 residues. Germline CDR1 reads SGHTA; CDR2 reads FQGNSA. CDR3 in amino acids: CANTRGITDTQYF. The CDR3, as DNA: TGTGCCAACACGAGAGGGATCACAGATACGCAGTATTTT.

The chain recombines TRBV15 with TRBJ2-1; D perhaps matches TRBD2 (6 bases). The ends were cut back, 8 bases at V and 6 bases at J, with 17 bases in the middle. CDR1 is LNHNV, CDR2 YYDKDF, per germline (reference sequence). This CDR3 contains 14 residues. CDR3: CATRTPSEANEQFF. CDR3 DNA sequence: TGTGCCACCCGCACACCTAGCGAGGCCAATGAGCAGTTCTTC. Full variable domain (outside the CDR3, taken from reference TRBV15 and TRBJ2-1): DAMVIQNPRYQVTQFGKPVTLSCSQTLNHNVMYWYQQKSSQAPKLLFHYYDKDFNNEADTPDNFQSRRPNTSFCFLDIRSPGLGDTAMYLCATRTPSEANEQFFGPGTRLTVL.

This clonotype was seen more than once but under ten times. The CDR3 region is CASSAQGGTIGHEQYF. For the CDR3, the DNA is TGTGCCAGCAGCGCTCAGGGGGGGACAATTGGCCACGAGCAGTACTTC. The chain has TRBV7-2 and TRBJ2-7; the D call may be TRBD1 or TRBD2 (7 bases each). Deletions cut 5 bases from V and 5 bases from J, with 22 bases between. The CDR3 totals 16 residues. CDR1 is SGHTA, CDR2 FQGNSA, per germline.

DNA of the CDR3: TGCAGTGCTAGTCCCAAAGGGCAGGCTAACTATGGCTACACCTTC. Protein: CSASPKGQANYGYTF. V is TRBV20-1 and J is TRBJ1-2; D uncertain. Trimming took off 3 bases at V and 0 bases at J, with 14 bases between the two ends. CDR1 is DFQATT and CDR2 is SNEGSKA in the germline V gene (reference sequence). The CDR3 is 15 amino acids.

This clonotype was seen a few times. The chain is built from TRBV6-2 or TRBV6-3 and TRBJ2-5; no firm D call. This CDR3 has 13 amino acids. Looked up from germline, CDR1 is MNHEY and CDR2 is SVGEGT. Trimming left V 2 bases short and J 7 bases short, with 11 bases between. Here the CDR3 DNA reads TGTGCCAGCAGTTACAAGAGTCGAGGGACCCAGTACTTC. Translating gives CASSYKSRGTQYF.

This chain connects TRBV7-9 to TRBJ2-1; D not certain. Per germline, CDR1 SEHNR and CDR2 FQNEAQ (reference sequence). This CDR3 contains 12 residues. V was trimmed by 4 bases and J by 10 bases, leaving 11 bases between them. CDR3 nucleotide sequence: TGTGCCAGCAGCTCTGGGTCGCTCGAGCAGTTCTTC. This codes for CASSSGSLEQFF. Using reference TRBV7-9 and TRBJ2-1 for the parts outside the CDR3, the full variable domain is DTGVSQNPRHKITKRGQNVTFRCDPISEHNRLYWYRQTLGQGPEFLTYFQNEAQLEKSRLLSDRFSAERPKGSFSTLEIQRTEQGDSAMYLCASSSGSLEQFFGPGTRLTVL.

This clonotype was observed a few times. The chain combines TRBV24-1 with TRBJ2-5; no clear D gene. In germline, CDR1 is KGHDR, CDR2 SFDVKD. The CDR3 extends over 14 amino acids. Trimming removed 4 bases from V and 2 bases from J, with 10 bases in between. The CDR3, as DNA: TGTGCCACCAGTGAATCACACCCTCAAGAGACCCAGTACTTC. Its translation is CATSESHPQETQYF.

This clonotype was counted between two and nine times. This chain joins TRBV20-1 and TRBJ1-1; D is unresolved. V shed 0 bases and J shed 3 bases, with 8 bases lying between them. CDR1 is DFQATT, CDR2 SNEGSKA, per germline (reference sequence). The CDR3 loop spans 13 amino acids. CDR3 loop: CSAREGIYTEAFF. The CDR3 DNA is TGCAGTGCTAGAGAGGGAATATACACTGAAGCTTTCTTT.

This clonotype has just a few counts. V usage is TRBV4-1 and J usage is TRBJ2-1; 8 bases are a match to TRBD2. This CDR3 has 19 amino acids. Trimming took 0 bases from V and 0 from J; bases not matched to a gene: 10. In germline, CDR1 is MGHRA, CDR2 YSYEKL. Here the CDR3 reads CASSQDTIAGGYSYNEQFF. In DNA form, the CDR3 reads TGCGCCAGCAGCCAAGATACGATCGCGGGGGGTTACTCCTACAATGAGCAGTTCTTC.

J is TRBJ2-1 and V is TRBV7-2; the D is unclear. The CDR3 is 15 residues long. Germline CDR1 reads SGHTA; CDR2 reads FQGNSA. V was pared by 3 bases and J by 0 bases, with 9 bases between. The CDR3 DNA is TGTGCCAGCAGCTTTCAATGGGGCTCCTACAATGAGCAGTTCTTC. Its protein product is CASSFQWGSYNEQFF.

This clonotype was seen more than once but under ten times. The chain couples TRBV21-1 to TRBJ1-1; the table's D call, TRBD1, has no DNA check behind it. TRBV21-1 is tagged as a pseudogene. The CDR3 consists of 16 residues. As DNA, the CDR3 is TGTGCCAGCGAGCGGGGAGCCCCGATAAGGGACACTGAAGCTTTCTTT. It is translated as CASERGAPIRDTEAFF.

This rearrangement joins TRBV12-3 or TRBV12-4 to TRBJ2-3; D gene uncertain. V was pared by 3 bases and J by 4 bases, with 14 bases between. The CDR3 has 15 residues. In nucleotides, the CDR3 is TGTGCCAGCAGTTTTATCCACCCGGTCGCAGATACGCAGTATTTT. Protein sequence: CASSFIHPVADTQYF.

In this sample, this clonotype turned up a few times. This chain uses TRBV11-2 with TRBJ1-4, with D possibly matching TRBD1 (6 bases). CDR3 length: 14 amino acids. Deletions cut 2 bases from V and 10 bases from J, with 14 bases between. CDR1 is SGHAT and CDR2 is FQNNGV in the germline V gene. The CDR3 sequence: CASSLNPGAGKLFF. CDR3 bases: TGTGCCAGCAGCTTAAATCCGGGGGCCGGAAAACTGTTTTTT.

The sample holds a few counts of this clonotype. The rearrangement joins TRBV5-1 to TRBJ1-1; 8 bases agree with TRBD1. The CDR3 runs 14 residues. V was clipped by 2 bases and J by 8 bases; unmatched bases: 8. CDR1 and CDR2 (germline): SGHRS, YFSETQ. As DNA, the CDR3 is TGCGCCAGCAGCTTAAACGGACAGGGAGAAGAAGCTTTCTTT. Amino acids: CASSLNGQGEEAFF.

The chain employs TRBV15 and TRBJ1-1; perhaps TRBD1 as D (5 bases). The germline V gene encodes CDR1 LNHNV and CDR2 YYDKDF (reference sequence). The CDR3 extends over 14 amino acids. Trimming left V 3 bases short and J 1 base short, with 9 bases between. CDR3 in amino acids: CATSSGGWNTEAFF. As DNA, the CDR3 is TGTGCCACCAGCAGTGGGGGGTGGAACACTGAAGCTTTCTTT.

The chain recombines TRBV7-2 with TRBJ2-3, with 10 bases aligning to TRBD1. V lost 5 bases, J lost 6 bases, and 5 bases stayed unmatched. The CDR3 length is 14 residues. In germline, CDR1 is SGHTA, CDR2 FQGNSA. CDR3 region: CASSPGQGFDTQYF. Here the CDR3 DNA reads TGTGCCAGCAGCCCGGGACAGGGGTTTGATACGCAGTATTTT.

In this sample, this clonotype turned up a few times. V usage is TRBV12-3 or TRBV12-4 and J usage is TRBJ2-5, with D tentatively TRBD2 (5 bases). Trimming removed 5 bases from V and 7 bases from J, with 11 bases in between. This CDR3 contains 12 residues. The CDR3 sequence: CASSAPRGTQYF. CDR3 DNA sequence: TGTGCCAGCAGTGCGCCACGGGGGACCCAGTACTTC.

The chain recombines TRBV9 with TRBJ1-1; D is unresolved. The germline gives CDR1 SGDLS, CDR2 YYNGEE. The CDR3 length is 13 residues. Trimming took 0 bases from V and 7 from J, leaving 10 bases between them. As DNA, the CDR3 is TGTGCCAGCAGCGTAGACCCGGAATTTGAAGCTTTCTTT. Translated: CASSVDPEFEAFF.

This clonotype was detected a few times. The chain recombines TRBV4-1 with TRBJ1-1; weak D call: TRBD1 (5 bases). V was clipped by 1 base and J by 6 bases, with 21 bases between them. Germline V gene lookup returns CDR1 MGHRA and CDR2 YSYEKL. This CDR3 contains 17 residues. The CDR3 nucleotides are TGCGCCAGCAGCCAAGGAATGGTAAGGTCCAGGGCCCCTGAAGCTTTCTTT. Translated, it gives CASSQGMVRSRAPEAFF.

Only a few counts were recorded for this clonotype. CDR3 region: CASSLSTGARYGYTF. The CDR3 DNA is TGTGCCAGCAGTTTATCGACAGGGGCACGCTATGGCTACACCTTC. The chain carries TRBV28 and TRBJ1-2; 8 bases match TRBD1. CDR1 and CDR2 from the germline V gene are MDHEN and SYDVKM. V shed 1 base, J shed 4 bases, and the junction held 5 bases outside the gene matches. This CDR3 has 15 amino acids.

The V and J genes are TRBV20-1 and TRBJ1-5; D gene unclear. Trimming pared 0 bases from V and 0 bases from J, leaving 15 bases between. CDR1 is DFQATT and CDR2 is SNEGSKA in the germline V gene (reference sequence). The CDR3 is 17 amino acids. The CDR3 region has the DNA TGCAGTGCTAGAGATTCACGGGCAGCCCATAGCAATCAGCCCCAGCATTTT. Residues: CSARDSRAAHSNQPQHF.

V is TRBV24-1 and J is TRBJ2-1; tentatively, D is TRBD2 (5 bases). Deletions cut 5 bases from V and 5 bases from J, with 15 bases between. The V gene's germline CDR1 is KGHDR and CDR2 SFDVKD. The CDR3 is 15 residues long. CDR3 nucleotides: TGTGCCACCAGTGGCGAGGACTGGGAGCACAATGAGCAGTTCTTC. It encodes CATSGEDWEHNEQFF.